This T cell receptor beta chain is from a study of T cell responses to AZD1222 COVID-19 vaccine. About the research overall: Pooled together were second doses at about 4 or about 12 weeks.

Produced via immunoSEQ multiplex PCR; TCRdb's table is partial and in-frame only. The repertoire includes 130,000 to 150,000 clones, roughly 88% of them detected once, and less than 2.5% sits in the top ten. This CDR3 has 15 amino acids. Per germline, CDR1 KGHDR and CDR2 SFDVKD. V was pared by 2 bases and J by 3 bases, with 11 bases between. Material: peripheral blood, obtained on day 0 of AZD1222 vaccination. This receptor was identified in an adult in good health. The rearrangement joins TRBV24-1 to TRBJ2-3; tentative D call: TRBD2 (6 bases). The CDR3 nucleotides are TGTGCCACCAGTGATTCCGGGGGTGGGACAGATACGCAGTATTTT. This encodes CATSDSGGGTDTQYF.